One and the same sample provided the 5 T cell receptor beta chains below, sequenced in a study of cytomegalovirus exposure and HLA in healthy donors. 60 Vbeta and 13 Jbeta primers were used in PCR. Sequenced by immunoSEQ multiplex PCR; TCRdb stores in-frame clones only, minus some. Of roughly 150,000 clones in the sample, roughly four fifths were seen once. Sequencing used PBMCs. Every receptor here comes from a woman aged 18-29 years in good health and CMV-seronegative.

The chain combines TRBV11-2 with TRBJ2-1, with a weak D call TRBD2 (7 bases). The V gene's germline CDR1 is SGHAT and CDR2 FQNNGV. This CDR3 is built from 16 residues. V dropped 1 base and J dropped 8 bases, with 18 bases sitting between them. The CDR3 sequence is CASSLGGTRAGYEQFF. The CDR3 bases are TGTGCCAGCAGCTTAGGAGGGACACGAGCGGGATATGAGCAGTTCTTC. Full variable domain (remainder filled in from reference TRBV11-2 and TRBJ2-1): EAGVAQSPRYKIIEKRQSVAFWCNPISGHATLYWYQQILGQGPKLLIQFQNNGVVDDSQLPKDRFSAERLKGVDSTLKIQPAKLEDSAVYLCASSLGGTRAGYEQFFGPGTRLTVL.

This sequence joins TRBV18 and TRBJ1-1; 10 bases fit TRBD1. Germline trimming cut 6 bases from V and 6 bases from J; bases unmatched to any gene: 10. CDR3 length equals 15 residues. Germline CDR1 and CDR2: KGHSH and LQKENI. CDR3 residues: CASSRYDRGHAEAFF. CDR3 bases: TGTGCCAGCTCTCGATATGACAGGGGGCACGCTGAAGCTTTCTTT. The complete variable domain, with remaining parts taken from reference TRBV18 and TRBJ1-1, reads NAGVMQNPRHLVRRRGQEARLRCSPMKGHSHVYWYRQLPEEGLKFMVYLQKENIIDESGMPKERFSAEFPKEGPSILRIQQVVRGDSAAYFCASSRYDRGHAEAFFGQGTRLTVV.

The chain couples TRBV11-2 to TRBJ1-6, with TRBD1 identical over 9 bases. From germline, CDR1 is SGHAT and CDR2 FQNNGV. There are 16 residues in the CDR3. Trimming took 0 bases from V and 7 from J; bases not matched to a gene: 4. This CDR3 reads CASSLETGGSNSPLHF. CDR3 sequence (DNA): TGTGCCAGCAGCTTAGAGACAGGGGGTTCGAATTCACCCCTCCACTTT. The entire variable domain, with the rest obtained from reference TRBV11-2 and TRBJ1-6, is as follows: EAGVAQSPRYKIIEKRQSVAFWCNPISGHATLYWYQQILGQGPKLLIQFQNNGVVDDSQLPKDRFSAERLKGVDSTLKIQPAKLEDSAVYLCASSLETGGSNSPLHFGNGTRLTVT.

J is TRBJ2-1 and V is TRBV5-1; unclear D gene. The germline V and J ends were trimmed by 2 bases and 2 bases, with 8 bases remaining between them. Germline-derived CDR1 and CDR2 are SGHRS and YFSETQ. CDR3 length: 14 residues. The CDR3 nucleotides are TGCGCCAGCAGCTTTTCGGTAGCCTACAATGAGCAGTTCTTC. Translation: CASSFSVAYNEQFF.

The rearrangement links TRBV29-1 to TRBJ1-2; 12 positions agree with TRBD1. Germline V gene sequence: CDR1 SQVTM, CDR2 ANQGSEA. V dropped 0 bases and J dropped 8; count of bases not matched to a gene: 10. This CDR3 contains 16 residues. The CDR3 sequence is CSVEDLGTGGAGGYTF. Here the CDR3 DNA reads TGCAGCGTTGAAGATCTGGGGACAGGGGGCGCGGGAGGCTACACCTTC.